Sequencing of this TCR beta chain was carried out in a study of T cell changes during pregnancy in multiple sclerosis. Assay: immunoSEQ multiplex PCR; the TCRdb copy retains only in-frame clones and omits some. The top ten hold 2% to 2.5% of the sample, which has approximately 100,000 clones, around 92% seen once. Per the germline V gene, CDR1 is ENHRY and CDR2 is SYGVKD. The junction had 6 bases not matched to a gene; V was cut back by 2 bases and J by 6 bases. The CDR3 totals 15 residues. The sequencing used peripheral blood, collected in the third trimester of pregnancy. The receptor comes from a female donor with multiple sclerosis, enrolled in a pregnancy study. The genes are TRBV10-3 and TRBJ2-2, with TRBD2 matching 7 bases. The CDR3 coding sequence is TGTGCCATCAGTGAGAAGGGACTATCAGCCGGGGAGCTGTTTTTT. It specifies CAISEKGLSAGELFF.